This T cell receptor (beta chain) is from a study of long-term antiretroviral therapy in people with HIV. Germline assignment: CDR1 MNHEY and CDR2 SVGAGI. The CDR3 extends over 13 amino acids. Trimming shortened V by 0 bases and J by 5 bases, and 5 bases separated the two germline ends. Broader study findings: Pre-ART clonal expansions dominated every time point's repertoire.

A remark on this clone: Its antigen is not identified.

At the survey level, the v3.0 immunoSEQ assay was run. Sequenced by immunoSEQ multiplex PCR; TCRdb stores in-frame clones only, minus some. The sample carries 25,000 to 30,000 clones, roughly 80% recorded once. The material was unsorted PBMCs, obtained 3 years after starting antiretroviral therapy. The rearrangement joins TRBV6-5 to TRBJ2-1; the D is unclear. The sequence derives from a man in his forties with HIV. CDR3 residues: CASSYSLDNEQFF. In DNA form, the CDR3 reads TGTGCCAGCAGTTACTCCCTTGACAATGAGCAGTTCTTC.